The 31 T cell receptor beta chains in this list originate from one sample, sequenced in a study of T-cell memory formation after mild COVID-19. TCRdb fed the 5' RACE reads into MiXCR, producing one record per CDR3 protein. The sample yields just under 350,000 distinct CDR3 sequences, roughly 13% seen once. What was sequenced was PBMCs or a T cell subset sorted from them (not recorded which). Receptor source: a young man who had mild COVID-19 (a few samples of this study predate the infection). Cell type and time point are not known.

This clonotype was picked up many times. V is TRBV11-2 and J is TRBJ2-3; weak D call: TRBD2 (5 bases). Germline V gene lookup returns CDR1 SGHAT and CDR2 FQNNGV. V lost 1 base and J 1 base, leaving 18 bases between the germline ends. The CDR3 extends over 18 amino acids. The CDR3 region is CASSLAIGRGGGTDTQYF. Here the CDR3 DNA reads TGTGCCAGCAGCTTAGCAATCGGTCGAGGAGGTGGCACAGATACGCAGTATTTT.

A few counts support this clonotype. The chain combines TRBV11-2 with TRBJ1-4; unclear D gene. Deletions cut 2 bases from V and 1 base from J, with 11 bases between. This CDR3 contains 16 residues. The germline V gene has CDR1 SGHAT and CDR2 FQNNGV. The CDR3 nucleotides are TGTGCCAGCAGCTTATCACGCGGGGTAACTAATGAAAAACTGTTTTTT. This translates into CASSLSRGVTNEKLFF.

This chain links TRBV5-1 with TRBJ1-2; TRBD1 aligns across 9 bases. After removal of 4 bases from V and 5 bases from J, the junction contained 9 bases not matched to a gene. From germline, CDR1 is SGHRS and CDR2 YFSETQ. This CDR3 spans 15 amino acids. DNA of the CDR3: TGCGCCAGCAGCCACGGACAGGGGCAACGGTATGGCTACACCTTC. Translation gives CASSHGQGQRYGYTF. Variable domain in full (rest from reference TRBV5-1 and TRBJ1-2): KAGVTQTPRYLIKTRGQQVTLSCSPISGHRSVSWYQQTPGQGLQFLFEYFSETQRNKGNFPGRFSGRQFSNSRSEMNVSTLELGDSALYLCASSHGQGQRYGYTFGSGTRLTVV.

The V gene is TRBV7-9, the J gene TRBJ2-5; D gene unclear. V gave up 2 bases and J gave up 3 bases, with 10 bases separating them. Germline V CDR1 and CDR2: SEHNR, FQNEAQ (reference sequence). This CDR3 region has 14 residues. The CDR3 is CASSLKTREETQYF. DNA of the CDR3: TGTGCCAGCAGCTTAAAAACACGAGAAGAGACCCAGTACTTC.

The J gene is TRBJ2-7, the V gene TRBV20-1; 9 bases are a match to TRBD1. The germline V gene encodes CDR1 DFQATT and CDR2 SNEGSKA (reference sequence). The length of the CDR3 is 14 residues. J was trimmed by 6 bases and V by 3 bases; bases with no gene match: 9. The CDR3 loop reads CSARDDRGVREQYV. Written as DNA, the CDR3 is TGCAGTGCTAGGGACGACAGGGGGGTTCGCGAGCAGTACGTC.

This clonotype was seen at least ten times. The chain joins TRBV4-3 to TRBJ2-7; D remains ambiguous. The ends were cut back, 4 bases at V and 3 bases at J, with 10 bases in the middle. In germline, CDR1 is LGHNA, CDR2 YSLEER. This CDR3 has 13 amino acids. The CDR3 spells CASSLRGGYEQYF. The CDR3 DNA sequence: TGCGCCAGCAGCCTCCGAGGCGGCTACGAGCAGTACTTC.

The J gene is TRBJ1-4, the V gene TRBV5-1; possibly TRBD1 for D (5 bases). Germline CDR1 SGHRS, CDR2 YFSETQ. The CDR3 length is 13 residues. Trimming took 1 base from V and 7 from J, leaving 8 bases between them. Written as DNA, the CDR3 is TGCGCCAGCAGCTTGCAGGGAGGTGAAAAACTGTTTTTT. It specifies CASSLQGGEKLFF.

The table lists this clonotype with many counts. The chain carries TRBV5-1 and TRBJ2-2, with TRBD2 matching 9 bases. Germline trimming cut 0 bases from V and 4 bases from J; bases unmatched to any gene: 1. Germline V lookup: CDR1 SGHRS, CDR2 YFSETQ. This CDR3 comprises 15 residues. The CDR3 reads CASSLGLAVTGELFF. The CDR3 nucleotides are TGCGCCAGCAGCTTGGGACTAGCGGTCACCGGGGAGCTGTTTTTT.

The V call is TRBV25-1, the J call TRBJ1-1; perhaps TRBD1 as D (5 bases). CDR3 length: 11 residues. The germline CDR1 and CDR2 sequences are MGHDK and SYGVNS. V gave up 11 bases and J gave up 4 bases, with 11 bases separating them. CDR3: CASRGFTEAFF. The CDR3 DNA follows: TGTGCCTCCCGGGGGTTCACTGAAGCTTTCTTT.

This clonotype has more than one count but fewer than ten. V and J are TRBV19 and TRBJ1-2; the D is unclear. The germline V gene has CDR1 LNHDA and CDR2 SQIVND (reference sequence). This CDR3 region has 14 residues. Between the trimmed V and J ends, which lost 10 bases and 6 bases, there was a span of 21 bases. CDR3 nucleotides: TGTGCCACCACGAGCGGCCCTCGCGGAAATGGCTACACCTTC. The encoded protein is CATTSGPRGNGYTF.

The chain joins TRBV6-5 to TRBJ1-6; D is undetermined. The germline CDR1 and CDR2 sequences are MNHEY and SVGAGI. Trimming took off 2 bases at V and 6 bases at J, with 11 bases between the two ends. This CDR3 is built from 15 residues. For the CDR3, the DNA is TGTGCCAGCAGTTACAACCGGCCCCCTAATTCACCCCTCCACTTT. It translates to CASSYNRPPNSPLHF.

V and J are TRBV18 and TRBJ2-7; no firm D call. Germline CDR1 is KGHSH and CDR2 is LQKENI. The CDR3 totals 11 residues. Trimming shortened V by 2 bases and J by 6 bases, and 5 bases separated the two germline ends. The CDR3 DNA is TGTGCCAGCTCACCAAGACGCGAGCAGTACTTC. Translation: CASSPRREQYF.

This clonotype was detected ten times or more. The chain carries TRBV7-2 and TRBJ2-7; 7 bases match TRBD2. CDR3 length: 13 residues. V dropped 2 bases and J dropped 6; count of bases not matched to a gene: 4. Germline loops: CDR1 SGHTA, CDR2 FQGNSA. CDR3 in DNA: TGTGCCAGCAGCTTAACGGGACTACTCGAGCAGTACTTC. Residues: CASSLTGLLEQYF.

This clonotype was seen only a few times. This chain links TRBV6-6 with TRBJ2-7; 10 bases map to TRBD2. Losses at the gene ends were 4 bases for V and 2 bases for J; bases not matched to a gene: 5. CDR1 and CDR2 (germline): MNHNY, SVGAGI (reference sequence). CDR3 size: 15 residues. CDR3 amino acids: CASSFGSGGAYEQYF. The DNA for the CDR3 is TGTGCCAGCAGTTTCGGGAGCGGGGGGGCCTACGAGCAGTACTTC.

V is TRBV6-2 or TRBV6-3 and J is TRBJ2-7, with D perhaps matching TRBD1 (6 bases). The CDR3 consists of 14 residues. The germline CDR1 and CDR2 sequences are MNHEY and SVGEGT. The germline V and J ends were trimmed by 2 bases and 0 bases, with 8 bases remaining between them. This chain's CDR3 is CASSYGQISYEQYV. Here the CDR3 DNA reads TGTGCCAGCAGTTACGGACAGATCTCCTACGAGCAGTACGTC.

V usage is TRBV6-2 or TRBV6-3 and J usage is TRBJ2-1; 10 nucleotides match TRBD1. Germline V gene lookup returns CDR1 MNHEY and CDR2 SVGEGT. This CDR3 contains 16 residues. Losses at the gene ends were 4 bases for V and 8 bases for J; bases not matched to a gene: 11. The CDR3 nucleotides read TGTGCCAGCAGTTTTCTCCGGGACAGGGGTGTCGATGAGCAGTTCTTC. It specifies CASSFLRDRGVDEQFF.

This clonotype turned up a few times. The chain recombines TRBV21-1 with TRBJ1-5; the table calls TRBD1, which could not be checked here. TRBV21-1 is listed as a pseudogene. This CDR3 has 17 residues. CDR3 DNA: TGTGCCAGCAGCAAAGCGCTTTGGACAGGGTCCAATCAGCCCCAGCATTTT. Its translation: CASSKALWTGSNQPQHF.

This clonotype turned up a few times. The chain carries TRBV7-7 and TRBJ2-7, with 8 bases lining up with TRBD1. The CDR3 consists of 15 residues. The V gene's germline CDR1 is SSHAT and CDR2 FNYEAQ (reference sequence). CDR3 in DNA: TGTGCTAGCAGAAATACAGGGGGTAGCTCCTACGAGCAGTACGTC. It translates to CASRNTGGSSYEQYV.

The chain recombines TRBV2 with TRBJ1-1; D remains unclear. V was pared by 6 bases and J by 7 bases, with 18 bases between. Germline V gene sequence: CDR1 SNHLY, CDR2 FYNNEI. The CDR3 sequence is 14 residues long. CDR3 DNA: TGTGCCAGCAGGGGATGGACTGAGGGCTTTGAAGCTTTCTTT. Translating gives CASRGWTEGFEAFF.

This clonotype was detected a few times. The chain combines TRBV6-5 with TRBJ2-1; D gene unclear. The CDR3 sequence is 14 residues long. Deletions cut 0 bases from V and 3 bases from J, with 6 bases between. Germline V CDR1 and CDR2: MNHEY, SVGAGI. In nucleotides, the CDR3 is TGTGCCAGCAGTTACTCTCCGAGCTACAATGAGCAGTTCTTC. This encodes CASSYSPSYNEQFF.

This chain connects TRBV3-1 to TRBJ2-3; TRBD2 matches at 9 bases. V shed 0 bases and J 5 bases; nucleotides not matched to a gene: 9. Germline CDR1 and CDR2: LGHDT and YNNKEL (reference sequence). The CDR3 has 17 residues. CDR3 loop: CASSQEDVSGGGDTQYF. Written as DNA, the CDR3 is TGTGCCAGCAGCCAAGAGGATGTTAGCGGGGGAGGAGATACGCAGTATTTT.

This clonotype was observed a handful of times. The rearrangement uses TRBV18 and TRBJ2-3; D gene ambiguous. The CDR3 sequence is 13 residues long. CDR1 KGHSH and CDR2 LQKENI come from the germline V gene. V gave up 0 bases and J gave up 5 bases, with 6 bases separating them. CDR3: CASSPPREDTQYF. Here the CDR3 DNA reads TGTGCCAGCTCACCACCTAGGGAAGATACGCAGTATTTT.

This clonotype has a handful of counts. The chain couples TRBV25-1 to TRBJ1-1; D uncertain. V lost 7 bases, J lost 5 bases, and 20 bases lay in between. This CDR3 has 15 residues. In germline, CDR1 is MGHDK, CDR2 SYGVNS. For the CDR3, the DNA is TGTGCCAGCACGAAAGAACCGGGGAGGAGTACTGAAGCTTTCTTT. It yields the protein CASTKEPGRSTEAFF.

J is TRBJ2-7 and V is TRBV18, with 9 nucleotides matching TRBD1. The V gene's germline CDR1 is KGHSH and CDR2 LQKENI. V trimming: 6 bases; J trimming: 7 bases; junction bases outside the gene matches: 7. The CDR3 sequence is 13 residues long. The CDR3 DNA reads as TGTGCCAGCTCGACAGGGGGTACTGGGGAGCAGTACGTC. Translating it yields CASSTGGTGEQYV.

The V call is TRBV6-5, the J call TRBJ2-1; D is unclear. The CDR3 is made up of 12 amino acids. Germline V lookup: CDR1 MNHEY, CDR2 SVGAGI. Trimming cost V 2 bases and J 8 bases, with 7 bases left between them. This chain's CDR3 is CASSYAGHEQFF. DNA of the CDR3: TGTGCCAGCAGTTACGCAGGCCATGAGCAGTTCTTC.

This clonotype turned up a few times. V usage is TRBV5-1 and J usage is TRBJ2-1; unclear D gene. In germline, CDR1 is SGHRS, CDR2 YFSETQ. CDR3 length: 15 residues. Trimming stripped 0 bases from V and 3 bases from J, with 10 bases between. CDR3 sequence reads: CASSLVRNDYNEQFF. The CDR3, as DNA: TGCGCCAGCAGCTTGGTCCGCAACGACTACAATGAGCAGTTCTTC.

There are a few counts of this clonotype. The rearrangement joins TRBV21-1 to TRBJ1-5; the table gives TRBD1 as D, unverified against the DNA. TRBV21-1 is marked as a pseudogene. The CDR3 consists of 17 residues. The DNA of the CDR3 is TGTGCCAGCAGCGGACAGGCAACTATGAACCGAAATCAGCCCCAGCATTTT. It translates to CASSGQATMNRNQPQHF.

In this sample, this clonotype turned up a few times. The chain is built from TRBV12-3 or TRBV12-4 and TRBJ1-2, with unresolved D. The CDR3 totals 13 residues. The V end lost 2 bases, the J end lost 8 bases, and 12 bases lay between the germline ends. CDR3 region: CASSLMGSRGYTF. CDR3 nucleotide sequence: TGTGCCAGCAGTTTAATGGGGTCAAGGGGCTACACCTTC.

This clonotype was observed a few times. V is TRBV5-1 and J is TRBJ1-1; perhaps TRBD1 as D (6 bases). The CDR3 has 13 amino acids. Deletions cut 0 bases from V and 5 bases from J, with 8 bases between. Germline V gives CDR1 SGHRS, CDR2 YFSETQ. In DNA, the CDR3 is TGCGCCAGCAGCTTGGAGGGGGAGACTGAAGCTTTCTTT. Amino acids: CASSLEGETEAFF.

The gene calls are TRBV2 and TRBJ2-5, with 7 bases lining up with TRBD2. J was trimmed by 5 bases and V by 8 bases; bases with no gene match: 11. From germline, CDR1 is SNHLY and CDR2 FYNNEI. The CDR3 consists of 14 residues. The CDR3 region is CASSGEGKWETQYF. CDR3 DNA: TGTGCCAGCTCCGGGGAGGGGAAATGGGAGACCCAGTACTTC. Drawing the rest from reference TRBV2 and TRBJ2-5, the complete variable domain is EPEVTQTPSHQVTQMGQEVILRCVPISNHLYFYWYRQILGQKVEFLVSFYNNEISEKSEIFDDQFSVERPDGSNFTLKIRSTKLEDSAMYFCASSGEGKWETQYFGPGTRLLVL.

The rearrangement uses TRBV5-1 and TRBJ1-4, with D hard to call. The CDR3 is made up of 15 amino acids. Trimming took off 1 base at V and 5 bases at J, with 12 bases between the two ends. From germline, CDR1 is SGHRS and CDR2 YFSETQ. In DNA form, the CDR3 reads TGCGCCAGCAGCTTGTCGGAGCCGGAGAATGAAAAACTGTTTTTT. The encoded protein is CASSLSEPENEKLFF.